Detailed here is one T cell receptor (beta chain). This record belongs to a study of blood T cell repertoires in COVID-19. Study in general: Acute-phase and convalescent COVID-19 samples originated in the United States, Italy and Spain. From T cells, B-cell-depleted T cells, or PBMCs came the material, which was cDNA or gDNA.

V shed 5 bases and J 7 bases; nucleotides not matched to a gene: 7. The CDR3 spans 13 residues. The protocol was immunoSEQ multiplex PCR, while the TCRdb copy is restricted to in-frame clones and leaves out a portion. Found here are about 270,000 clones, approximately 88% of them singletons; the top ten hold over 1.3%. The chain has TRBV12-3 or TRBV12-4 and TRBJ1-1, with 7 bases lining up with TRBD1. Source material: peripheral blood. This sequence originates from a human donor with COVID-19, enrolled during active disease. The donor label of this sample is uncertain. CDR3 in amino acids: CASSTDRASEAFF. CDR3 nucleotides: TGTGCCAGCAGTACCGACAGGGCCAGTGAAGCTTTCTTT.